The present entry profiles one TCR beta chain with its context. What it binds is unknown. Produced via immunoSEQ multiplex PCR; TCRdb's table is partial and in-frame only. Among around 25,000 clones listed, approximately 62% were seen once. The sample originates from a study of vaccination effects on CD4 cells after COVID-19. Study conclusions and caveats: New vaccine-induced clones dominated convalescents' post-vaccine spike-reactive clones.

V was trimmed by 4 bases and J by 4 bases, leaving 10 bases between them. This CDR3 region has 13 residues. Germline CDR1 KGHDR, CDR2 SFDVKD. CD4+ T cells specific for antigen were expanded with viral peptide pools by the ViraFEST assay before sequencing. Investigators separated out CD4+ T cells once approximately 10 days of culture had passed. Documented for the person is a PCR-confirmed SARS-CoV-2 infection occurring between March and December 2020. A few million PBMC were seeded per well and grown in the presence of roughly 11 IU/ml IL-2 and about 10 ug/ml peptides. Half the medium was swapped for IL-2 medium on days 3 and 7.

This specimen consisted of CD4+ T cells from PBMCs cultured with SARS-CoV-2 spike peptides, obtained before COVID-19 vaccination. This TCR was recovered from a human donor who had a prior SARS-CoV-2 infection. The chain carries TRBV24-1 and TRBJ2-7; D is perhaps TRBD2 (6 bases). CDR3: CATSDAGLYEQYF. The CDR3 DNA reads TGTGCCACCAGTGACGCGGGACTTTACGAGCAGTACTTC.